This is a list of T cell receptor beta chains from one sample in a study of cytomegalovirus exposure and HLA in healthy donors. The method was immunoSEQ multiplex PCR; TCRdb's version includes in-frame clones alone and lacks a portion of them. This table holds about 130,000 clones, 70% to 80% found once. The sequenced sample was PBMCs. The source of these receptors is a man aged 18 to 29 in good health and CMV-seronegative. The CDR3 runs from the conserved cysteine through the conserved F or W. Fields, in order: V gene, clone size, D gene, J gene, CDR3 protein, CDR3 DNA. A D gene is named only where the DNA matches it firmly. Size is omitted from some rows. Given values are once, few, many or a class for expanded clones.

v_gene: TRBV5-8; abundance: .; d_gene: TRBD2; j_gene: TRBJ2-3; CDR3aa: CASSRLAGTDTQYF; CDR3nt: TGTGCCAGCAGTAGACTAGCGGGAACAGATACGCAGTATTTT
v_gene: TRBV11-2; abundance: .; d_gene: TRBD2; j_gene: TRBJ2-5; CDR3aa: CASSPGGIAGEETQYF; CDR3nt: TGTGCCAGCAGCCCCGGGGGGATAGCGGGGGAAGAGACCCAGTACTTC
v_gene: TRBV7-3; abundance: once; d_gene: .; j_gene: TRBJ2-1; CDR3aa: CASSPDFGDYNEQFF; CDR3nt: TGTGCCAGCAGCCCGGACTTTGGCGACTACAATGAGCAGTTCTTC
v_gene: TRBV28; abundance: .; d_gene: .; j_gene: TRBJ2-7; CDR3aa: CASNTVAGREQYF; CDR3nt: TGTGCCAGCAACACAGTGGCAGGTCGCGAGCAGTACTTC
v_gene: TRBV30; abundance: once; d_gene: .; j_gene: TRBJ2-7; CDR3aa: CAWSRGDYEQYF; CDR3nt: TGTGCCTGGAGCAGGGGGGACTACGAGCAGTACTTC
v_gene: TRBV19; abundance: .; d_gene: .; j_gene: TRBJ2-5; CDR3aa: CASSLYLPETQYF; CDR3nt: TGTGCCAGTAGTCTCTACTTGCCGGAGACCCAGTACTTC
v_gene: TRBV28; abundance: .; d_gene: .; j_gene: TRBJ2-7; CDR3aa: CASGTTSPYEQYF; CDR3nt: TGTGCCAGCGGTACGACTAGTCCCTACGAGCAGTACTTC
v_gene: TRBV6-6; abundance: few; d_gene: TRBD1; j_gene: TRBJ1-2; CDR3aa: CASSYIGGGGYGYTF; CDR3nt: TGTGCCAGCAGTTACATAGGGGGCGGTGGCTATGGCTACACCTTC
v_gene: TRBV27; abundance: .; d_gene: TRBD1; j_gene: TRBJ2-5; CDR3aa: CASRDVTGNLGETQYF; CDR3nt: TGTGCCAGCAGGGACGTGACAGGGAATTTAGGGGAGACCCAGTACTTC
v_gene: TRBV9; abundance: .; d_gene: TRBD2; j_gene: TRBJ2-3; CDR3aa: CASSDRDNFPGGRRLRGTDTQYF; CDR3nt: TGTGCCAGCAGCGACCGGGACAACTTCCCGGGCGGGAGGAGATTAAGAGGGACAGATACGCAGTATTTT
v_gene: TRBV7-6; abundance: .; d_gene: TRBD2; j_gene: TRBJ2-1; CDR3aa: CASSPQATSGINEQFF; CDR3nt: TGTGCCAGCAGCCCCCAAGCGACTAGCGGGATAAATGAGCAGTTCTTC
v_gene: TRBV4-1; abundance: .; d_gene: .; j_gene: TRBJ1-1; CDR3aa: CASSQFGGAGSNTEAFF; CDR3nt: TGCGCCAGCAGCCAATTTGGGGGTGCGGGATCGAACACTGAAGCTTTCTTT
v_gene: TRBV2; abundance: .; d_gene: TRBD1; j_gene: TRBJ1-5; CDR3aa: CASGWTGKNQPQHF; CDR3nt: TGTGCCAGCGGTTGGACAGGGAAAAATCAGCCCCAGCATTTT
v_gene: TRBV11-2; abundance: once; d_gene: TRBD2; j_gene: TRBJ2-7; CDR3aa: CASSLGAGGPYEQYF; CDR3nt: TGTGCCAGCAGCTTAGGGGCGGGAGGTCCCTACGAGCAGTACTTC
v_gene: TRBV28; abundance: .; d_gene: TRBD1; j_gene: TRBJ1-5; CDR3aa: CASRQGYQPQHF; CDR3nt: TGTGCCAGCAGACAGGGGTATCAGCCCCAGCATTTT
v_gene: TRBV7-9; abundance: .; d_gene: .; j_gene: TRBJ1-1; CDR3aa: CASSLGPPRMNTEAFF; CDR3nt: TGTGCCAGCAGCTTAGGACCTCCCAGGATGAACACTGAAGCTTTCTTT
v_gene: TRBV27; abundance: once; d_gene: TRBD2; j_gene: TRBJ2-6; CDR3aa: CASSGRARVSGANVLTF; CDR3nt: TGTGCCAGCAGCGGGAGGGCCCGGGTTTCTGGGGCCAACGTCCTGACTTTC
v_gene: TRBV7-2; abundance: .; d_gene: .; j_gene: TRBJ2-1; CDR3aa: CASSIAWLAYEQFF; CDR3nt: TGTGCCAGCAGCATAGCGTGGCTAGCATATGAGCAGTTCTTC
v_gene: TRBV2; abundance: .; d_gene: TRBD2; j_gene: TRBJ2-7; CDR3aa: CASSASGYEQYF; CDR3nt: TGTGCCAGCAGTGCTAGCGGCTACGAGCAGTACTTC
v_gene: TRBV30; abundance: .; d_gene: TRBD1; j_gene: TRBJ1-2; CDR3aa: CAWSLKRDRVFCGYTF; CDR3nt: TGTGCCTGGAGTCTGAAGAGGGACAGGGTTTTTTGTGGCTACACCTTC
v_gene: TRBV7-6; abundance: .; d_gene: .; j_gene: TRBJ2-1; CDR3aa: CASSLPTGPEQFF; CDR3nt: TGTGCCAGCAGCTTACCCACAGGGCCTGAGCAGTTCTTC
v_gene: TRBV7-9; abundance: once; d_gene: .; j_gene: TRBJ1-2; CDR3aa: CASSLIGGDYGYTF; CDR3nt: TGTGCCAGCAGCTTGATTGGCGGCGACTATGGCTACACCTTC
v_gene: TRBV7-3; abundance: .; d_gene: .; j_gene: TRBJ1-6; CDR3aa: CASSLKSGVNSPLHF; CDR3nt: TGTGCCAGCAGCTTAAAATCAGGGGTCAATTCACCCCTCCACTTT
v_gene: TRBV18; abundance: .; d_gene: .; j_gene: TRBJ2-5; CDR3aa: CASSPDSETQYF; CDR3nt: TGTGCCAGCTCACCCGACTCGGAGACCCAGTACTTC
v_gene: TRBV28; abundance: .; d_gene: .; j_gene: TRBJ2-1; CDR3aa: CALGGAQHEQFF; CDR3nt: TGTGCCTTGGGGGGAGCTCAGCATGAGCAGTTCTTC
v_gene: TRBV29-1; abundance: once; d_gene: TRBD2; j_gene: TRBJ2-2; CDR3aa: CSVEKFWRGLATGELFF; CDR3nt: TGCAGCGTTGAGAAGTTCTGGCGGGGGTTGGCCACCGGGGAGCTGTTTTTT
v_gene: TRBV7-3; abundance: .; d_gene: TRBD2; j_gene: TRBJ2-2; CDR3aa: CASSLISLAGATGELFF; CDR3nt: TGTGCCAGCAGCTTAATCTCACTAGCGGGAGCCACCGGGGAGCTGTTTTTT
v_gene: TRBV7-2; abundance: .; d_gene: .; j_gene: TRBJ2-4; CDR3aa: CASSSTPNIQYF; CDR3nt: TGTGCCAGCAGCTCGACTCCGAACATTCAGTACTTC
v_gene: TRBV18; abundance: few; d_gene: TRBD1; j_gene: TRBJ2-5; CDR3aa: CASSPPRGGAETQYF; CDR3nt: TGTGCCAGCTCACCACCGAGAGGGGGCGCAGAGACCCAGTACTTC
v_gene: TRBV7-2; abundance: .; d_gene: .; j_gene: TRBJ1-2; CDR3aa: CASSFRTAGYTF; CDR3nt: TGTGCCAGCAGCTTCCGGACAGCTGGCTACACCTTC
v_gene: TRBV4-1; abundance: .; d_gene: .; j_gene: TRBJ2-5; CDR3aa: CASSQVGVAGETQYF; CDR3nt: TGCGCCAGCAGCCAAGTGGGCGTGGCGGGGGAGACCCAGTACTTC
v_gene: TRBV7-3; abundance: .; d_gene: TRBD1; j_gene: TRBJ1-1; CDR3aa: CASSTDRDSGSFF; CDR3nt: TGTGCCAGCAGCACAGACCGGGACAGCGGATCTTTCTTT
v_gene: TRBV12-5; abundance: .; d_gene: TRBD1; j_gene: TRBJ2-2; CDR3aa: CASGLQGAGELFF; CDR3nt: TGTGCTAGTGGTTTGCAGGGGGCCGGGGAGCTGTTTTTT
v_gene: TRBV7-8; abundance: .; d_gene: TRBD1; j_gene: TRBJ1-2; CDR3aa: CASSLDPGGNYGYTF; CDR3nt: TGTGCCAGCAGCTTAGACCCAGGGGGTAACTATGGCTACACCTTC
v_gene: TRBV7-9; abundance: .; d_gene: TRBD1; j_gene: TRBJ2-7; CDR3aa: CASSLQRDRRNEQYF; CDR3nt: TGTGCCAGCAGCCTCCAGAGGGACAGGAGAAACGAGCAGTACTTC
v_gene: TRBV18; abundance: .; d_gene: TRBD2; j_gene: TRBJ2-7; CDR3aa: CASSPLSSGRLEQYF; CDR3nt: TGTGCCAGCTCGCCTCTCTCGAGCGGGAGGCTCGAGCAGTACTTC
v_gene: TRBV4-3; abundance: .; d_gene: TRBD2; j_gene: TRBJ2-7; CDR3aa: CASSQSAGLAVSYEQYF; CDR3nt: TGCGCCAGCAGCCAATCGGCGGGACTAGCGGTGTCCTACGAGCAGTACTTC
v_gene: TRBV9; abundance: .; d_gene: .; j_gene: TRBJ2-5; CDR3aa: CASSVDGGMVQETQYF; CDR3nt: TGTGCCAGCAGCGTAGACGGCGGGATGGTACAAGAGACCCAGTACTTC
v_gene: TRBV12-2; abundance: once; d_gene: .; j_gene: TRBJ2-1; CDR3aa: CASRLAACWGTRMEGEQFF; CDR3nt: TGTGCAAGTCGCTTAGCCGCTTGTTGGGGGACTAGGATGGAGGGTGAGCAGTTCTTC
v_gene: TRBV30; abundance: .; d_gene: TRBD2; j_gene: TRBJ2-7; CDR3aa: CAWNGGTDEQYF; CDR3nt: TGTGCCTGGAACGGGGGGACCGACGAGCAGTACTTC
v_gene: TRBV6-1; abundance: few; d_gene: .; j_gene: TRBJ2-2; CDR3aa: CASSVSLNTGELFF; CDR3nt: TGTGCCAGCAGTGTGTCCCTGAACACCGGGGAGCTGTTTTTT
v_gene: TRBV5-1; abundance: .; d_gene: .; j_gene: TRBJ2-1; CDR3aa: CASSYLDWSEQFF; CDR3nt: TGCGCCAGCAGCTATTTAGACTGGAGTGAGCAGTTCTTC
v_gene: TRBV9; abundance: few; d_gene: .; j_gene: TRBJ2-7; CDR3aa: CASSVAHSYEQYF; CDR3nt: TGTGCCAGCAGCGTAGCCCATTCCTACGAGCAGTACTTC
v_gene: TRBV2; abundance: .; d_gene: TRBD1; j_gene: TRBJ1-2; CDR3aa: CASRGQPILYGYTF; CDR3nt: TGTGCCAGCAGGGGACAGCCCATTCTCTATGGCTACACCTTC
v_gene: TRBV30; abundance: .; d_gene: TRBD1; j_gene: TRBJ1-1; CDR3aa: CAWMKSGDRVEAFF; CDR3nt: TGTGCCTGGATGAAGTCGGGGGACAGAGTGGAAGCTTTCTTT
v_gene: TRBV5-1; abundance: once; d_gene: TRBD1; j_gene: TRBJ2-7; CDR3aa: CASSDPGQDSSEQYF; CDR3nt: TGCGCCAGCAGCGACCCCGGACAGGATTCTAGCGAGCAGTACTTC